The T cell receptor (beta chain) under discussion was sequenced for a study of T cell repertoires in cytomegalovirus infection. This clonotype came up a few times. As yet, its antigen is unknown. Study-wide results and limits: CMV-specific TCR beta clonotypes restricted by HLA-C were the ones dominating the ex vivo response.

Unmatched junction bases numbered 5, after V lost 5 bases and J lost 8 bases. The CDR3 has 11 amino acids. Germline CDR1 and CDR2: SQVTM and ANQGSEA. One entry per CDR3 protein, called by TCRdb with MiXCR from the reads. The sample includes hundreds of thousands of distinct CDR3 sequences, less than 20% of them seen just once. This sequence was found in a human donor in good health (CMV status not recorded). Some clones in this sample may be carry-over from other donors' samples. Sample: PBMCs. This chain joins TRBV29-1 and TRBJ1-2; TRBD1 matches 7 bases. CDR3 bases: TGCAGCGTTTTAGGGGGCCGGGGCTACACCTTC. This sequence encodes CSVLGGRGYTF. The full variable domain, rest sourced from reference TRBV29-1 and TRBJ1-2, is SAVISQKPSRDICQRGTSLTIQCQVDSQVTMMFWYRQQPGQSLTLIATANQGSEATYESGFVIDKFPISRPNLTFSTLTVSNMSPEDSSIYLCSVLGGRGYTFGSGTRLTVV.